These 27 T cell receptor beta chains were all obtained from the same sample, sequenced in a study of blood T cell repertoires in COVID-19. Sequencing used immunoSEQ multiplex PCR; TCRdb keeps in-frame clones, though not all of them. The sample lists about 200,000 clones; about 82% were seen once. Specimen: PBMCs or T cells enriched from blood (not recorded which). These receptors were collected from a man in his forties with acute COVID-19.

A remark on this clone: One junction end disagrees with the germline gene, perhaps due to a read error. This chain uses TRBV19 with TRBJ1-1, with 7 bases aligning to TRBD1. The CDR3 totals 13 residues. The germline CDR1 and CDR2 sequences are LNHDA and SQIVND (reference sequence). CDR3 residues: CAGSMPGGTEAFF. The CDR3 nucleotides read TGTGCCGGTAGTATGCCAGGGGGCACTGAAGCTTTCTTT. The full variable domain, rest sourced from reference TRBV19 and TRBJ1-1, is DGGITQSPKYLFRKEGQNVTLSCEQNLNHDAMYWYRQDPGQGLRLIYYSQIVNDFQKGDIAEGYSVSREKKESFPLTVTSAQKNPTAFYLCAGSMPGGTEAFFGQGTRLTVV.

The J gene is TRBJ1-3, the V gene TRBV5-6; D ambiguous. Germline assignment: CDR1 SGHDT and CDR2 YYEEEE. The CDR3 consists of 14 residues. Between the trimmed V and J ends, which lost 0 bases and 8 bases, there was a span of 12 bases. CDR3 coding DNA: TGTGCCAGCAGCTTGGGAAATCTCCCGGACACCATATATTTT. It translates to CASSLGNLPDTIYF.

The chain combines TRBV10-3 with TRBJ2-5, with D possibly being TRBD1 (6 bases). Between the trimmed V and J ends, which lost 11 bases and 1 base, there was a span of 14 bases. CDR1 and CDR2 from the germline V gene are ENHRY and SYGVKD. The CDR3 is 13 residues long. CDR3 in amino acids: CAHTRDIQETQYF. The CDR3 DNA reads as TGTGCCCATACCCGGGACATCCAAGAGACCCAGTACTTC.

The chain combines TRBV6-5 with TRBJ2-3; D perhaps matches TRBD2 (7 bases). The CDR3 loop spans 14 amino acids. CDR1 MNHEY and CDR2 SVGAGI come from the germline V gene. Trimming took off 6 bases at V and 6 bases at J, with 16 bases between the two ends. The CDR3 here is CASRRGGSGDTQYF. DNA of the CDR3: TGTGCCAGCAGACGCGGGGGCTCAGGGGATACGCAGTATTTT.

This clone turned up a few times. The CDR3 sequence: CASSLEGAADTQYF. CDR3 nucleotides: TGTGCCAGCAGCTTGGAGGGGGCTGCAGATACGCAGTATTTT. This chain uses TRBV11-3 with TRBJ2-3; perhaps TRBD1 as D (7 bases). This CDR3 comprises 14 residues. V lost 3 bases to trimming and J lost 4 bases, with 11 bases between them. Germline CDR1 is SGHNT and CDR2 is YENEEA.

The chain is built from TRBV29-1 and TRBJ1-3; TRBD1 matches 7 bases. The trim removed 5 bases at V and 1 base at J, leaving 2 bases unmatched. Germline CDR1 is SQVTM and CDR2 is ANQGSEA. The length of the CDR3 is 13 residues. Here the CDR3 DNA reads TGCAGCGTTCAGACAGGGTCTGGAAACACCATATATTTT. Translating it yields CSVQTGSGNTIYF.

The chain combines TRBV23-1 with TRBJ2-3, with 7 bases fitting TRBD2. TRBV23-1 is sorted into the ORF group, with uncertain function. V shed 8 bases and J 2 bases; nucleotides not matched to a gene: 10. The CDR3 has 15 amino acids. CDR3 coding DNA: TGCGCCAGCCGGGAGGTACTCCAACCCACAGATACGCAGTATTTT. It specifies CASREVLQPTDTQYF.

The chain couples TRBV5-1 to TRBJ2-6, with TRBD2 matching over 13 bases. CDR1 and CDR2 from the germline V gene are SGHRS and YFSETQ. The CDR3 loop spans 18 amino acids. Germline trimming cut 1 base from V and 0 bases from J; bases unmatched to any gene: 1. The CDR3 here is CASSLTSGRDSGANVLTF. The CDR3 DNA follows: TGCGCCAGCAGCTTGACTAGCGGGAGGGACTCTGGGGCCAACGTCCTGACTTTC.

The V and J genes are TRBV6-5 and TRBJ1-1; the match to TRBD1 covers 7 bases. This CDR3 is built from 15 residues. The V segment lost 5 bases and the J segment 2 bases; nucleotides outside the gene matches: 8. Germline V gives CDR1 MNHEY, CDR2 SVGAGI. The DNA of the CDR3 is TGTGCCAGCAGTACTCCCGGGACAGCAAACACTGAAGCTTTCTTT. It codes for CASSTPGTANTEAFF.

The chain joins TRBV6-5 to TRBJ2-5, with TRBD1 as a possible D gene (5 bases). Germline CDR1 MNHEY, CDR2 SVGAGI. Trimming cost V 2 bases and J 3 bases, with 7 bases left between them. CDR3 length: 13 residues. The CDR3, as DNA: TGTGCCAGCAGTTACGCGACAGAAGAGACCCAGTACTTC. Translation: CASSYATEETQYF.

J is TRBJ2-5 and V is TRBV28; 11 nucleotides match TRBD2. Per germline, CDR1 MDHEN and CDR2 SYDVKM. The CDR3 totals 15 residues. After removal of 5 bases from V and 1 base from J, the junction contained 3 bases not matched to a gene. The CDR3 spells CASSRGTSGQETQYF. The CDR3 DNA follows: TGTGCCAGCAGTCGAGGGACTAGCGGCCAAGAGACCCAGTACTTC.

V gene TRBV7-2 combines with J gene TRBJ2-1, with TRBD2 matching 10 bases. The CDR3 covers 15 residues. J lost 2 bases, V lost 6 bases, and 4 bases had no gene match. Germline assignment: CDR1 SGHTA and CDR2 FQGNSA. This CDR3 is CASRVTSGTYNEQFF. CDR3 nucleotides: TGTGCCAGCAGGGTAACTAGCGGGACCTACAATGAGCAGTTCTTC.

CDR3 nucleotides: TGTGCCAGCAGTTATGGTGCCGGAACTAATGAAAAACTGTTTTTT. Protein sequence: CASSYGAGTNEKLFF. V gene TRBV6-6 combines with J gene TRBJ1-4; D is unclear. The length of the CDR3 is 15 residues. Trimming shortened V by 3 bases and J by 1 base, and 9 bases separated the two germline ends. Germline V gene data show CDR1 as MNHNY and CDR2 as SVGAGI (reference sequence).

This chain joins TRBV7-8 and TRBJ2-7; 7 positions agree with TRBD1. With V trimmed by 5 bases and J by 4 bases, 2 bases remained unmatched. Germline values: CDR1 SGHVS, CDR2 FQNEAQ. This CDR3 comprises 12 residues. CDR3 nucleotides: TGTGCCAGCAGCATGACAGGGTACGAGCAGTACTTC. This sequence encodes CASSMTGYEQYF.

The rearrangement uses TRBV7-2 and TRBJ1-2; the match to TRBD1 covers 7 bases. V dropped 5 bases and J dropped 8; count of bases not matched to a gene: 14. This CDR3 comprises 15 residues. Germline values: CDR1 SGHTA, CDR2 FQGNSA. This chain's CDR3 is CASSQYSTGPFGYTF. The DNA of the CDR3 is TGTGCCAGCAGCCAATACTCGACAGGGCCGTTCGGCTACACCTTC.

The J gene is TRBJ2-5, the V gene TRBV7-6; TRBD2 might be the D (6 bases). Per germline, CDR1 SGHVS and CDR2 FNYEAQ. Trimming cost V 3 bases and J 4 bases, with 15 bases left between them. This CDR3 contains 15 residues. The CDR3 bases are TGTGCCAGCAGCTTTGCGGGGCCTCCGGGAGAGACCCAGTACTTC. It is translated as CASSFAGPPGETQYF.

The chain combines TRBV19 with TRBJ2-3; D possibly corresponds to TRBD2 (6 bases). This CDR3 has 14 amino acids. Deletions cut 5 bases from V and 4 bases from J, with 13 bases between. Looked up from germline, CDR1 is LNHDA and CDR2 is SQIVND (reference sequence). Here the CDR3 reads CASSSRESADTQYF. Written as DNA, the CDR3 is TGTGCCAGTAGTTCTCGGGAGTCAGCAGATACGCAGTATTTT.

CDR3 in DNA: TGTGCCAGCAGCCAAGAGCTGGACAGCCCGGGTACGCAGTATTTT. Translation gives CASSQELDSPGTQYF. The chain couples TRBV4-2 to TRBJ2-3, with a weak D call TRBD1 (6 bases). Germline CDR1 LGHNA, CDR2 YNFKEQ. Trimming shortened V by 0 bases and J by 8 bases, and 15 bases separated the two germline ends. The CDR3 is made up of 15 amino acids.

In the case of this clone: The sample holds other DNA sequences that translate to the same CDR3. The gene calls are TRBV6-1 and TRBJ1-5; D uncertain. V lost 3 bases and J lost 6, with 6 bases in between. This CDR3 region has 12 residues. In germline, CDR1 is MNHNS, CDR2 SASEGT. The CDR3 DNA follows: TGTGCCAGCAGTGAGAGGGCTCAGCCCCAGCATTTT. It codes for CASSERAQPQHF.

The rearrangement uses TRBV7-9 and TRBJ2-7; D may be TRBD1 (6 bases). Germline V lookup: CDR1 SEHNR, CDR2 FQNEAQ (reference sequence). There are 16 residues in the CDR3. Between the trimmed V and J ends, which lost 5 bases and 1 base, there was a span of 18 bases. This chain's CDR3 is CASSETGTRYSYEQYF. The CDR3 DNA sequence: TGTGCCAGCAGCGAAACCGGGACACGATATTCCTACGAGCAGTACTTC.

J is TRBJ2-7 and V is TRBV27, with D hard to call. Germline values: CDR1 MNHEY, CDR2 SMNVEV (reference sequence). Between the trimmed V and J ends, which lost 2 bases and 1 base, there was a span of 9 bases. The CDR3 sequence is 14 residues long. CDR3 nucleotide sequence: TGTGCCAGCAGTTTACTAGTGGGTTCCTACGAGCAGTACTTC. Protein: CASSLLVGSYEQYF.

This clone was detected only once. The rearrangement joins TRBV19 to TRBJ2-4, with D possibly TRBD1 on 6 matching bases. CDR3 length equals 15 residues. Germline V CDR1 and CDR2: LNHDA, SQIVND (reference sequence). V was pared by 5 bases and J by 2 bases, with 13 bases between. CDR3 nucleotide sequence: TGTGCCAGTAGTCGAGGGGGTACTCCCAAAAACATTCAGTACTTC. Encoded protein: CASSRGGTPKNIQYF.

This chain uses TRBV7-2 with TRBJ1-2; D remains unclear. V was pared by 1 base and J by 0 bases, with 6 bases between. The CDR3 sequence is 14 residues long. Germline V lookup: CDR1 SGHTA, CDR2 FQGNSA. CDR3 protein: CASSLGEPNYGYTF. For the CDR3, the DNA is TGTGCCAGCAGCTTAGGGGAGCCTAACTATGGCTACACCTTC. Drawing the rest from reference TRBV7-2 and TRBJ1-2, the complete variable domain is GAGVSQSPSNKVTEKGKDVELRCDPISGHTALYWYRQSLGQGLEFLIYFQGNSAPDKSGLPSDRFSAERTGGSVSTLTIQRTQQEDSAVYLCASSLGEPNYGYTFGSGTRLTVV.

V is TRBV5-6 and J is TRBJ2-1; tentatively, D is TRBD1 (6 bases). CDR1 is SGHDT, CDR2 YYEEEE, per germline. This CDR3 has 15 amino acids. Trimming pared 4 bases from V and 3 bases from J, leaving 14 bases between. The CDR3 bases are TGTGCCAGCAGCATTACCACAGGGCTCTACAATGAGCAGTTCTTC. Encoded protein: CASSITTGLYNEQFF.

The chain joins TRBV27 to TRBJ2-7; TRBD2 aligns across 7 bases. Losses at the gene ends were 4 bases for V and 4 bases for J; bases not matched to a gene: 19. The germline V gene has CDR1 MNHEY and CDR2 SMNVEV (reference sequence). This CDR3 is built from 18 residues. The CDR3 coding sequence is TGTGCCAGCAGTTCCCTACGGCGCATGGGGGAGGGTAGTTACGAGCAGTACTTC. It specifies CASSSLRRMGEGSYEQYF.

The chain carries TRBV5-1 and TRBJ2-2; 9 bases are shared with TRBD1. This CDR3 has 15 amino acids. Germline trimming cut 4 bases from V and 5 bases from J; bases unmatched to any gene: 6. Germline CDR1 and CDR2: SGHRS and YFSETQ. The CDR3 DNA reads TGCGCCAGCAGCCACCGGACAGGGGAGACCGGGGAGCTGTTTTTT. As protein: CASSHRTGETGELFF.

The CDR3 protein is CASSYTSGLYEQYF. For the CDR3, the DNA is TGTGCCAGCAGCTATACATCAGGGCTTTACGAGCAGTACTTC. The chain is built from TRBV7-8 and TRBJ2-7; tentative D call: TRBD1 (5 bases). CDR1 and CDR2 from the germline V gene are SGHVS and FQNEAQ. The CDR3 is 14 residues long. Trimming stripped 4 bases from V and 4 bases from J, with 14 bases between.